This T cell receptor (beta chain) was identified during a study of regulatory T cells in long-lasting Graves disease. This clonotype showed up many times. The antigen is not known. The authors built TCR beta libraries using iRepertoire HTBI primers and Arm-PCR of CDR3 regions. Methods used by the authors: From all samples, identification returned 11 to 15 TRBJ and around 62 TRBV segments. TCRdb re-analysed the multiplex PCR reads in MiXCR, keeping a single row per CDR3 protein. These V and J calls originate from TCRdb's pipeline instead of the authors' own analysis. The sample includes roughly 610,000 distinct CDR3 sequences, 15% to 20% of them seen just once. The CDR3 is 14 amino acids. CDR1 and CDR2 from the germline V gene are SQVTM and ANQGSEA. Between the trimmed V and J ends, which lost 4 bases and 2 bases, there was a span of 13 bases. Study-wide results and limits: TRBV28, TRBJ1-2 and TRBJ2-5 emerged as the favored segments in persistent disease.

Time point denoted: newly diagnosed GD, antithyroid drugs for less than 3 months. Isolated PBMC RNA provided the starting material for the TCR library. The sample was also linked to a second study, of T cells in Graves' hyperthyroidism and ophthalmopathy. That paper states: Diagnosing involved the use of clinical symptoms, serum thyroxine and TRAb, thyroid ultrasound and orbital computed tomography.

Sequenced here: peripheral blood mononuclear cells (PBMCs), sampled at new diagnosis, from a patient treated with antithyroid drugs. The sequence was obtained from a young man with Graves disease. This rearrangement joins TRBV29-1 to TRBJ2-3; the D is unclear. This CDR3 is CSVVGLSLTDTQYF. The CDR3 nucleotides are TGCAGCGTTGTCGGGCTGAGTCTCACAGATACGCAGTATTTT.